The 10 T cell receptor beta chains below were found in one sample sequenced in a study of CD8+ T cells in alopecia areata. Following RNA extraction, reverse transcription yielded cDNA that acted as the sequencing template. Produced via immunoSEQ multiplex PCR; TCRdb's table is partial and in-frame only. The sample lists just over 150,000 clones, 45% to 55% occurring once. This specimen was CD8+ T cells sorted from blood, taken at week 0. These receptors came from a human donor with alopecia areata.

The V gene is TRBV28, the J gene TRBJ1-1; D uncertain. Germline CDR1 reads MDHEN; CDR2 reads SYDVKM. This CDR3 comprises 12 residues. V was pared by 6 bases and J by 5 bases, with 10 bases between. CDR3 nucleotides: TGTGCCAGCAGCATGATGGGGACTGAAGCTTTCTTT. This codes for CASSMMGTEAFF.

The chain couples TRBV29-1 to TRBJ2-1; 8 bases line up with TRBD2. CDR3 length: 15 residues. Losses at the gene ends were 4 bases for V and 8 bases for J; bases not matched to a gene: 13. Germline V gives CDR1 SQVTM, CDR2 ANQGSEA. The CDR3 bases are TGCAGCGTTGTAGGCGCCCGGGGGGGTCTCGATGAGCAGTTCTTC. This encodes CSVVGARGGLDEQFF.

This rearrangement joins TRBV6-5 to TRBJ1-2, with 8 bases matching TRBD1. J was trimmed by 6 bases and V by 6 bases; bases with no gene match: 6. Germline assignment: CDR1 MNHEY and CDR2 SVGAGI. The CDR3 extends over 13 amino acids. CDR3 sequence (DNA): TGTGCCAGCAGAGCAGGGGGCGGAAATGGCTACACCTTC. Its translation is CASRAGGGNGYTF.

This sequence joins TRBV4-3 and TRBJ1-1, with D perhaps matching TRBD1 (6 bases). V was cut by 0 bases and J by 4 bases, with 12 bases left in between. Looked up from germline, CDR1 is LGHNA and CDR2 is YSLEER. The CDR3 is made up of 15 amino acids. For the CDR3, the DNA is TGCGCCAGCAGCCAAGATGGTGGCAGGGGCACTGAAGCTTTCTTT. It encodes CASSQDGGRGTEAFF.

The gene calls are TRBV5-6 and TRBJ2-7; D is possibly TRBD1 (6 bases). Germline V CDR1 and CDR2: SGHDT, YYEEEE. The ends were cut back, 6 bases at V and 0 bases at J, with 16 bases in the middle. The length of the CDR3 is 15 residues. The CDR3 DNA reads TGTGCCAGCAAGAGGTCTGGGACACCCTCCTACGAGCAGTACTTC. Residues: CASKRSGTPSYEQYF.

V usage is TRBV15 and J usage is TRBJ2-7; D is possibly TRBD1 (6 bases). V lost 3 bases and J 5 bases, leaving 17 bases between the germline ends. This CDR3 spans 15 amino acids. Germline loops: CDR1 LNHNV, CDR2 YYDKDF (reference sequence). CDR3 sequence (DNA): TGTGCCACCAGCAGGGGGGCGCAGGGGCGGCACGAGCAGTACTTC. Its translation is CATSRGAQGRHEQYF.

This rearrangement joins TRBV5-1 to TRBJ2-5; 8 nucleotides match TRBD1. The germline V gene encodes CDR1 SGHRS and CDR2 YFSETQ. The CDR3 has 14 amino acids. V lost 4 bases and J lost 4; bases outside the gene matches: 6. This CDR3 reads CASSPDRARETQYF. The CDR3 nucleotides are TGCGCCAGCAGCCCGGACAGGGCGAGAGAGACCCAGTACTTC.

The V call is TRBV25-1, the J call TRBJ2-3, with 8 bases matching TRBD1. Germline CDR1 MGHDK, CDR2 SYGVNS. Trimming removed 4 bases from V and 6 bases from J; junction bases left unmatched: 9. CDR3 length equals 15 residues. The CDR3 coding sequence is TGTGCCAGCAGTGTGGGTGACAGGGGCGGGGATACGCAGTATTTT. Protein sequence: CASSVGDRGGDTQYF.

This clone came up a few times. At one of its ends the junction is not consistent with the germline gene, which may arise from a read error. This sequence joins TRBV7-2 and TRBJ2-7; 7 nucleotides align to TRBD2. Germline-derived CDR1 and CDR2 are SGHTA and FQGNSA. The CDR3 runs to 15 residues. The CDR3 here is CASSQGQAGRYEQYF. Written as DNA, the CDR3 is TGCGCCAGCAGCCAAGGACAAGCGGGGAGATACGAGCAGTACTTC.

V is TRBV5-1 and J is TRBJ2-7; a weak D match, TRBD1 (6 bases). CDR1 SGHRS and CDR2 YFSETQ come from the germline V gene. V was shortened by 3 bases and J by 4 bases, with 17 bases between the two germline ends. CDR3 length: 15 residues. CDR3 residues: CASSSPSQGMYEQYF. As DNA, the CDR3 is TGCGCCAGCAGCTCGCCTTCCCAGGGGATGTACGAGCAGTACTTC. Together with reference TRBV5-1 and TRBJ2-7, the CDR3 gives the full variable domain: KAGVTQTPRYLIKTRGQQVTLSCSPISGHRSVSWYQQTPGQGLQFLFEYFSETQRNKGNFPGRFSGRQFSNSRSEMNVSTLELGDSALYLCASSSPSQGMYEQYFGPGTRLTVT.